This note documents a single T cell receptor beta chain sequence. With 1 base clipped from V and 5 bases from J, the junction kept 5 bases outside the gene matches. The CDR3 has 16 amino acids. Germline V CDR1 and CDR2: LGHNA, YNFKEQ. Using immunoSEQ multiplex PCR, the repertoire was profiled, and TCRdb retains in-frame clones only, with some absent. The table lists about 15,000 clones, 90% of them singletons. This record comes from a study of T cells in localized non-small cell lung cancer. This TCR came from a woman aged 35-70 years with stage III lung adenocarcinoma. The sequenced sample was peripheral blood mononuclear cells, obtained before any cancer treatment. The chain links TRBV4-2 to TRBJ2-3, with 11 bases matching TRBD2. CDR3 protein: CASSQGLAGGRDTQYF. CDR3 nucleotide sequence: TGTGCCAGCAGCCAAGGGCTAGCGGGAGGTCGAGATACGCAGTATTTT.